This is a list of T cell receptor beta chains from one sample in a study of T cell responses to AZD1222 COVID-19 vaccine. TCRdb's table, derived via immunoSEQ multiplex PCR, lists solely in-frame clones and lacks some. The repertoire has roughly 80,000 clones, roughly nine tenths of them found once; the top ten carry approximately 5.2%. The specimen was peripheral blood, collected on day 0 of AZD1222 vaccination. The receptor source for this set is an adult in good health. CDR3s leave out the opening cysteine and the closing phenylalanine or tryptophan. Where a row states a size, it is once, few, many or the class of an expanded clone; other rows omit it.

clone_size,j_call,v_call,cdr3_aa
-,TRBJ2-1,TRBV2,ASRRPPLNNEQF
-,TRBJ1-2,TRBV28,ASSLTGQRYGYT
-,TRBJ2-1,TRBV4-1,ASSQEFAATSGRLSSYNEQF
-,TRBJ1-4,TRBV7-9,ASSPRQGGEKLF
-,TRBJ2-1,TRBV7-2,ASSSDYGTYNEQF
-,TRBJ1-1,TRBV11-2,ASSLNRGTEAF
-,TRBJ1-1,TRBV29-1,SVLRTTANTEAF
-,TRBJ1-6,TRBV19,AVGGTGGSPLH
-,TRBJ2-3,TRBV2,ASSLLVGTDTQY
once,TRBJ2-5,TRBV28,ASSPRRLWETQY
-,TRBJ1-1,TRBV28,ASLRAPEGSYTEAF
-,TRBJ2-1,TRBV18,ASSPTANYNEQF